What follows are 21 T cell receptor beta chains derived from one specimen sequenced in a study of shared clonotypes between healthy human individuals. Assay: immunoSEQ multiplex PCR; the TCRdb copy retains only in-frame clones and omits some. This sample has some 680,000 clones, with about 80% found just once. The sequenced material came from memory CD4+ T cells sorted from blood. The subset is: CD45RA-negative fraction. These receptors were collected from a woman aged 25-40 years in good health.

This chain connects TRBV4-2 to TRBJ2-5; D remains ambiguous. CDR1 and CDR2 from the germline V gene are LGHNA and YNFKEQ. The CDR3 length is 15 residues. V lost 0 bases and J lost 7, with 15 bases in between. The CDR3 reads CASSQELLKRRTQYF. Here the CDR3 DNA reads TGTGCCAGCAGCCAAGAGCTCCTCAAGCGAAGGACCCAGTACTTC.

This CDR3 is CASLPGQGVGGTF. CDR3 nucleotide sequence: TGTGCCAGCCTCCCGGGACAGGGGGTCGGAGGCACCTTC. The chain combines TRBV28 with TRBJ1-2; 11 nucleotides match TRBD1. There are 13 residues in the CDR3. Per germline, CDR1 MDHEN and CDR2 SYDVKM. V was clipped by 8 bases and J by 13 bases; unmatched bases: 12.

CDR3 nucleotides: TGCGCCAGCAGCCAGGGGACACGCTACGAGCAGTACTTC. The encoded protein is CASSQGTRYEQYF. The chain links TRBV4-1 to TRBJ2-7, with D possibly TRBD1 on 6 matching bases. This CDR3 region has 13 residues. Germline V lookup: CDR1 MGHRA, CDR2 YSYEKL. Trimming shortened V by 3 bases and J by 3 bases, and 9 bases separated the two germline ends.

The rearrangement uses TRBV5-1 and TRBJ1-4; TRBD1 might be the D (5 bases). CDR3 size: 14 residues. Trimming took off 4 bases at V and 8 bases at J, with 15 bases between the two ends. CDR1 is SGHRS, CDR2 YFSETQ, per germline. The CDR3 loop reads CASSPGTRGEKLFF. The CDR3 DNA reads as TGCGCCAGCAGCCCCGGGACCCGGGGGGAAAAACTGTTTTTT.

The table lists this clone with a count of one. This chain links TRBV4-1 with TRBJ2-1; D assignment may be TRBD1 or TRBD2 (5 bases each). V dropped 1 base and J dropped 2 bases, with 18 bases sitting between them. The germline gives CDR1 MGHRA, CDR2 YSYEKL. The CDR3 consists of 18 residues. CDR3 sequence: CASSQATRGRGTYNEQFF. The CDR3 region has the DNA TGCGCCAGCAGCCAAGCTACTCGGGGCCGGGGAACCTACAATGAGCAGTTCTTC.

The chain is built from TRBV29-1 and TRBJ2-3, with 13 bases identical to TRBD2. The V and J ends lost 6 bases and 2 bases, in that order; junction bases with no gene match: 5. This CDR3 has 15 residues. Germline V gene data show CDR1 as SQVTM and CDR2 as ANQGSEA. CDR3 sequence: CSVGGTSGNTDTQYF. CDR3 bases: TGCAGCGTCGGGGGGACTAGCGGGAACACAGATACGCAGTATTTT.

The rearrangement links TRBV5-1 to TRBJ2-3; D may correspond to TRBD1 or TRBD2 (5 bases each). The CDR3 covers 17 residues. Germline-derived CDR1 and CDR2 are SGHRS and YFSETQ. With 3 bases removed from V and 3 bases from J, the gap between germline ends came to 20 bases. CDR3 protein: CASSYTGTREATDTQYF. Here the CDR3 DNA reads TGCGCCAGCAGCTACACCGGGACCCGAGAAGCTACAGATACGCAGTATTTT.

The chain uses TRBV19 and TRBJ1-4; 7 bases are shared with TRBD1. The trim removed 9 bases at V and 0 bases at J, leaving 7 bases unmatched. CDR1 LNHDA and CDR2 SQIVND come from the germline V gene (reference sequence). This CDR3 has 15 amino acids. The CDR3 loop is CASTPQGATNEKLFF. The CDR3 DNA follows: TGTGCCAGCACCCCGCAGGGGGCAACTAATGAAAAACTGTTTTTT.

The gene calls are TRBV7-9 and TRBJ1-5, with D hard to call. The V gene lost 4 bases and the J gene lost 2 bases, with 12 bases spanning the gap. In germline, CDR1 is SEHNR, CDR2 FQNEAQ (reference sequence). The CDR3 contains 15 residues. The chain's CDR3 is CASSSTSGGNQPQHF. The CDR3, as DNA: TGTGCCAGCAGCTCCACATCCGGGGGCAATCAGCCCCAGCATTTT.

The gene calls are TRBV6-5 and TRBJ1-1; possible D gene TRBD1, 5 bases. Trimming stripped 0 bases from V and 5 bases from J, with 16 bases between. CDR1 is MNHEY, CDR2 SVGAGI, per germline. The CDR3 has 16 residues. The chain's CDR3 is CASSYSNSPGVTEAFF. CDR3 coding DNA: TGTGCCAGCAGTTACTCGAACAGCCCGGGGGTAACTGAAGCTTTCTTT.

The chain employs TRBV28 and TRBJ2-3; 11 bases line up with TRBD2. Germline-derived CDR1 and CDR2 are MDHEN and SYDVKM. The ends lost 7 bases at V and 8 bases at J; junction bases unmatched: 11. This CDR3 is 15 amino acids long. CDR3 sequence (DNA): TGTGCCAGCACCGATAGCGGGAGGGCCGGGGTTACGCAGTATTTT. It codes for CASTDSGRAGVTQYF.

The V gene is TRBV19, the J gene TRBJ1-5, with TRBD1 as a possible D gene (5 bases). The CDR3 runs 15 residues. V was cut by 6 bases and J by 2 bases, with 14 bases left in between. Germline V gene lookup returns CDR1 LNHDA and CDR2 SQIVND (reference sequence). The CDR3 protein is CASSRRGRGNQPQHF. CDR3 coding DNA: TGTGCCAGTAGCCGGCGGGGCAGGGGCAATCAGCCCCAGCATTTT.

Concerning this clone itself: The sample carries other DNA sequences with the same CDR3. The chain links TRBV28 to TRBJ2-5; D remains ambiguous. Germline values: CDR1 MDHEN, CDR2 SYDVKM. The CDR3 spans 11 residues. V was trimmed by 5 bases and J by 5 bases, leaving 6 bases between them. In DNA form, the CDR3 reads TGTGCCAGCAGTCCCTTGGAGACCCAGTACTTC. Translating gives CASSPLETQYF.

Only a few counts were recorded for this clone. The CDR3 nucleotides are TGTGCCAGCAGCCCCCTGGGGTGGCAGAACACTGAAGCTTTCTTT. This translates into CASSPLGWQNTEAFF. This chain joins TRBV5-6 and TRBJ1-1; D not certain. Trimming took 4 bases from V and 1 from J, leaving 14 bases between them. Germline V gene data show CDR1 as SGHDT and CDR2 as YYEEEE. This CDR3 has 15 amino acids. The variable domain in full, completed from reference TRBV5-6 and TRBJ1-1, reads DAGVTQSPTHLIKTRGQQVTLRCSPKSGHDTVSWYQQALGQGPQFIFQYYEEEERQRGNFPDRFSGHQFPNYSSELNVNALLLGDSALYLCASSPLGWQNTEAFFGQGTRLTVV.

J is TRBJ2-1 and V is TRBV7-2, with TRBD1 identical over 9 bases. Germline-derived CDR1 and CDR2 are SGHTA and FQGNSA. The trim removed 5 bases at V and 4 bases at J, leaving 6 bases unmatched. The CDR3 length is 15 residues. The CDR3, as DNA: TGTGCCAGCAGCAGGGACAGGGTAACATACAATGAGCAGTTCTTC. Protein sequence: CASSRDRVTYNEQFF.

The chain has TRBV2 and TRBJ2-3; D is possibly TRBD2 (6 bases). This CDR3 region has 15 residues. The ends were cut back, 6 bases at V and 8 bases at J, with 21 bases in the middle. Germline assignment: CDR1 SNHLY and CDR2 FYNNEI. In nucleotides, the CDR3 is TGTGCCAGCAGATCTTCGGGAGTGGGGAAGAGTACGCAGTATTTT. It yields the protein CASRSSGVGKSTQYF.

The rearrangement uses TRBV19 and TRBJ2-2; 10 bases fit TRBD2. Trimming at V came to 4 bases and at J to 7 bases, leaving 6 bases not matched to a gene. The germline CDR1 and CDR2 sequences are LNHDA and SQIVND (reference sequence). This CDR3 has 15 residues. CDR3 sequence: CASSRLAGVYGELFF. The DNA of the CDR3 is TGTGCCAGTAGTAGGCTAGCGGGAGTTTACGGGGAGCTGTTTTTT.

This clone showed up just once. The V gene is TRBV6-6, the J gene TRBJ2-5; the match to TRBD1 covers 9 bases. Germline lookup yields CDR1 MNHNY and CDR2 SVGAGI (reference sequence). CDR3 length: 16 amino acids. V lost 2 bases, J lost 4 bases, and 8 bases stayed unmatched. In DNA, the CDR3 is TGTGCCAGCAGTTACGGGGCCGGGACAGGGAGAGAGACCCAGTACTTC. Residues: CASSYGAGTGRETQYF.

V is TRBV19 and J is TRBJ2-1, with 10 bases fitting TRBD2. The V segment lost 5 bases and the J segment 2 bases; nucleotides outside the gene matches: 21. CDR1 and CDR2 from the germline V gene are LNHDA and SQIVND (reference sequence). This CDR3 comprises 21 residues. The CDR3 loop is CASSPNRGGAASGSTYNEQFF. CDR3 DNA sequence: TGTGCCAGTAGTCCCAACAGGGGCGGCGCGGCTAGCGGGAGTACCTACAATGAGCAGTTCTTC.

This clone was detected only once. The CDR3 DNA reads as TGTGCCAGCAGCCAAGATTGGATAGCGGGAGGGGAGAATGAGCAGTTCTTC. The encoded protein is CASSQDWIAGGENEQFF. This chain connects TRBV14 to TRBJ2-1; TRBD2 matches at 11 bases. The V gene's germline CDR1 is SGHDN and CDR2 FVKESK. After removal of 0 bases from V and 7 bases from J, the junction contained 8 bases not matched to a gene. The CDR3 has 17 residues.

The chain recombines TRBV11-2 with TRBJ1-2; maybe TRBD1 (6 bases). The CDR3 consists of 15 residues. Germline CDR1 reads SGHAT; CDR2 reads FQNNGV. The germline V and J ends were trimmed by 4 bases and 8 bases, with 20 bases remaining between them. CDR3 protein: CASSSNQGPGGGYTF. The CDR3 nucleotides are TGTGCCAGCAGCTCGAATCAGGGGCCTGGCGGGGGCTACACCTTC.